Presented here are 15 T cell receptor beta chains from one specimen sequenced in a study of T-cell memory formation after mild COVID-19. TCRdb used MiXCR to reprocess the 5' RACE reads, holding one entry per CDR3 protein. The sample has hundreds of thousands of distinct CDR3 sequences; roughly 23% are singletons. The sequencing sample was made of PBMCs or a T cell subset sorted from them (not recorded which). These receptors were taken from an adult woman who had mild COVID-19 (a few samples of this study predate the infection). Cell type and time point are not known.

The chain combines TRBV29-1 with TRBJ2-3; TRBD2 matches at 11 bases. Germline V CDR1 and CDR2: SQVTM, ANQGSEA. This CDR3 is built from 15 residues. V shed 3 bases, J shed 0 bases, and the junction held 2 bases outside the gene matches. CDR3: CSVEGLAASTDTQYF. CDR3 nucleotide sequence: TGCAGCGTTGAGGGACTAGCGGCTAGCACAGATACGCAGTATTTT.

The chain uses TRBV5-5 and TRBJ2-5; 14 bases map to TRBD2. This CDR3 has 16 amino acids. The J segment lost 5 bases and the V segment lost 5 bases, leaving 8 bases of the junction unmatched. Germline V lookup: CDR1 SGHKS, CDR2 YYEKEE (reference sequence). The CDR3 DNA is TGTGCCAGCAGTAGATTCGGGACTAGCGGGGGTGAGACCCAGTACTTC. Amino acids: CASSRFGTSGGETQYF. Variable domain in full (rest from reference TRBV5-5 and TRBJ2-5): DAGVTQSPTHLIKTRGQQVTLRCSPISGHKSVSWYQQVLGQGPQFIFQYYEKEERGRGNFPDRFSARQFPNYSSELNVNALLLGDSALYLCASSRFGTSGGETQYFGPGTRLLVL.

This clonotype was observed a handful of times. The chain combines TRBV5-1 with TRBJ2-3; D gene unclear. The germline gives CDR1 SGHRS, CDR2 YFSETQ. The CDR3 covers 13 residues. Trimming took off 4 bases at V and 6 bases at J, with 12 bases between the two ends. The CDR3: CASSERVLDTQYF. DNA of the CDR3: TGCGCCAGCAGCGAACGGGTGCTGGATACGCAGTATTTT.

The chain uses TRBV13 and TRBJ2-5; 8 bases map to TRBD2. The length of the CDR3 is 14 residues. Germline trimming cut 8 bases from V and 4 bases from J; bases unmatched to any gene: 9. CDR1 PRHDT and CDR2 FYEKMQ come from the germline V gene (reference sequence). The CDR3 here is CASGGPSGRETQYF. CDR3 sequence (DNA): TGTGCCAGCGGGGGGCCTAGCGGGCGAGAGACCCAGTACTTC.

This clonotype appeared a few times. The V and J genes are TRBV24-1 and TRBJ2-7; 7 bases are shared with TRBD1. J gave up 3 bases and V 11 bases, and 12 bases lay outside the gene matches. CDR3 length equals 14 residues. Germline V gene sequence: CDR1 KGHDR, CDR2 SFDVKD. CDR3 amino acids: CAIIPGQRGYEQYF. In DNA form, the CDR3 reads TGTGCCATCATACCGGGACAGAGAGGCTACGAGCAGTACTTC.

This clonotype was counted a few times. The V gene is TRBV4-1, the J gene TRBJ2-3; D may be TRBD2 (6 bases). Germline assignment: CDR1 MGHRA and CDR2 YSYEKL. V lost 2 bases, J lost 5 bases, and 17 bases lay in between. The CDR3 loop spans 16 amino acids. CDR3 nucleotides: TGCGCCAGCAGCCAAATGCGACTAGTCGCGGAAGATACGCAGTATTTT. Translating gives CASSQMRLVAEDTQYF.

This clonotype was found a few times. The chain has TRBV3-1 and TRBJ1-3, with D possibly being TRBD1 (5 bases). Trimming stripped 4 bases from V and 1 base from J, with 8 bases between. The CDR3 is made up of 14 amino acids. The germline gives CDR1 LGHDT, CDR2 YNNKEL (reference sequence). In DNA, the CDR3 is TGTGCCAGCAGCCGCCAGGGTTCTGGAAACACCATATATTTT. Its translation is CASSRQGSGNTIYF.

This clonotype was seen a handful of times. This chain uses TRBV12-3 or TRBV12-4 with TRBJ2-7; 9 bases match TRBD1. This CDR3 has 15 residues. V lost 6 bases and J lost 0; bases outside the gene matches: 6. The CDR3 protein is CASSRGQGSSYEQYF. In DNA form, the CDR3 reads TGTGCCAGCAGCCGGGGACAGGGAAGCTCCTACGAGCAGTACTTC.

The CDR3 sequence: CASSLVRRRTSTDTQYF. CDR3 nucleotides: TGTGCCAGCAGCTTAGTAAGGAGGAGAACTAGCACAGATACGCAGTATTTT. The rearrangement joins TRBV7-2 to TRBJ2-3; TRBD2 might be the D (5 bases). This CDR3 has 17 residues. Trimming pared 1 base from V and 0 bases from J, leaving 14 bases between. CDR1 and CDR2 from the germline V gene are SGHTA and FQGNSA. The full variable domain, in which reference TRBV7-2 and TRBJ2-3 provide the parts outside the CDR3, is GAGVSQSPSNKVTEKGKDVELRCDPISGHTALYWYRQSLGQGLEFLIYFQGNSAPDKSGLPSDRFSAERTGGSVSTLTIQRTQQEDSAVYLCASSLVRRRTSTDTQYFGPGTRLTVL.

This clonotype was observed a few times. V and J are TRBV2 and TRBJ2-7, with TRBD1 matching 8 bases. Germline CDR1 and CDR2: SNHLY and FYNNEI. Trimming at V came to 8 bases and at J to 1 base, leaving 1 base not matched to a gene. CDR3 length: 12 amino acids. CDR3 nucleotide sequence: TGTGCCAGCGGACAGGGATCCTACGAGCAGTACTTC. It specifies CASGQGSYEQYF.

The chain joins TRBV6-2 or TRBV6-3 to TRBJ2-5, with D perhaps TRBD1 (6 bases). The CDR3 sequence is 16 residues long. Germline V gives CDR1 MNHEY, CDR2 SVGEGT. V dropped 2 bases and J dropped 4 bases, with 17 bases sitting between them. The CDR3 is CASSYDLGTGIETQYF. The CDR3 DNA reads TGTGCCAGCAGTTACGACCTGGGAACAGGGATAGAGACCCAGTACTTC.

This clonotype was seen more than once but under ten times. J is TRBJ2-2 and V is TRBV6-2 or TRBV6-3; D is uncertain. Trimming left V 3 bases short and J 0 bases short, with 2 bases between. There are 13 residues in the CDR3. Germline values: CDR1 MNHEY, CDR2 SVGEGT. The DNA for the CDR3 is TGTGCCAGCAGTTATCCGAACACCGGGGAGCTGTTTTTT. Amino acids: CASSYPNTGELFF.

In its sample, this clonotype was seen a few times. CDR3 residues: CATSDSGTGGHDEQFF. CDR3 sequence (DNA): TGTGCCACCAGTGATTCCGGGACAGGGGGCCACGATGAGCAGTTCTTC. The chain couples TRBV24-1 to TRBJ2-1, with TRBD1 matching 12 bases. This CDR3 is 16 amino acids long. The ends lost 2 bases at V and 8 bases at J; junction bases unmatched: 6. The germline CDR1 and CDR2 sequences are KGHDR and SFDVKD.

CDR3 sequence reads: CASSLGTGTSARGYTF. CDR3 coding DNA: TGTGCCAGCAGCTTAGGGACCGGGACTTCGGCTCGTGGCTACACCTTC. V is TRBV11-2 and J is TRBJ1-2; D is possibly TRBD1 (5 bases). Germline assignment: CDR1 SGHAT and CDR2 FQNNGV. The CDR3 has 16 amino acids. The V end was cut by 1 base, the J end by 7 bases, with 19 bases between.

V is TRBV2 and J is TRBJ1-1; unclear D gene. V lost 1 base and J 11 bases, leaving 11 bases between the germline ends. The CDR3 spans 12 residues. Germline V gives CDR1 SNHLY, CDR2 FYNNEI. The DNA of the CDR3 is TGTGCCAGCAGTGAAGGTCCGGGGTTGGCTTTCTTT. This gives the protein CASSEGPGLAFF. Full variable domain (rest looked up from reference TRBV2 and TRBJ1-1): EPEVTQTPSHQVTQMGQEVILRCVPISNHLYFYWYRQILGQKVEFLVSFYNNEISEKSEIFDDQFSVERPDGSNFTLKIRSTKLEDSAMYFCASSEGPGLAFFGQGTRLTVV.